The 6 T cell receptor beta chains reported below all come from one sample, sequenced in a study of T cells after yellow fever vaccination. MiXCR, run by TCRdb on the 5' RACE reads, gives a single entry per CDR3 protein. The repertoire consists of some 240,000 distinct CDR3 sequences, with about 5% occurring once and the leading ten covering 2.5% to 4%. The sequences come from CD4+ T cells sorted from PBMCs, collected on the day of the yellow fever booster vaccination. The receptor set was obtained from a man aged 18-30 years who received the YFV17D yellow fever vaccine.

This CDR3 reads CASSYKASGGTLNTGELFF. Written as DNA, the CDR3 is TGTGCCAGCAGTTACAAGGCTAGCGGGGGGACCCTTAACACCGGGGAGCTGTTTTTT. The chain links TRBV6-5 to TRBJ2-2; 11 bases are shared with TRBD2. V was pared by 2 bases and J by 2 bases, with 10 bases of the junction left unmatched. CDR3 length: 19 residues. From germline, CDR1 is MNHEY and CDR2 SVGAGI.

This clonotype occurred a few times. The rearrangement links TRBV5-1 to TRBJ2-3; 7 bases fit TRBD1. The V gene's germline CDR1 is SGHRS and CDR2 YFSETQ. CDR3 length: 16 amino acids. Losses at the gene ends were 4 bases for V and 3 bases for J; bases not matched to a gene: 11. Here the CDR3 reads CASSPLITGETDTQYF. DNA of the CDR3: TGCGCCAGCAGCCCGCTAATTACAGGGGAAACAGATACGCAGTATTTT.

J is TRBJ2-5 and V is TRBV6-2 or TRBV6-3, with no clear D. CDR1 and CDR2 (germline): MNHEY, SVGEGT. V lost 6 bases and J lost 7, with 12 bases in between. The CDR3 length is 12 residues. In nucleotides, the CDR3 is TGTGCCAGCAGGTCGACCCTCCGGACCCAGTACTTC. It specifies CASRSTLRTQYF.

Written as DNA, the CDR3 is TGTGCCATCAGTGAGCCACATATAGCCAAAAACATTCAGTACTTC. Protein product: CAISEPHIAKNIQYF. The chain joins TRBV10-3 to TRBJ2-4; no definite D call. This CDR3 spans 15 amino acids. CDR1 is ENHRY, CDR2 SYGVKD, per germline. V was shortened by 2 bases and J by 0 bases, with 8 bases between the two germline ends.

This clonotype was seen more than once but under ten times. The chain uses TRBV3-1 and TRBJ2-2; D is uncertain. Between the trimmed V and J ends, which lost 4 bases and 5 bases, there was a span of 8 bases. This CDR3 contains 13 residues. From germline, CDR1 is LGHDT and CDR2 YNNKEL (reference sequence). The CDR3 sequence: CASSRGGTGELFF. The CDR3 DNA reads as TGTGCCAGCAGCCGAGGCGGTACCGGGGAGCTGTTTTTT.

There are a few counts of this clonotype. The J gene is TRBJ2-7, the V gene TRBV27, with a weak D call TRBD2 (7 bases). Looked up from germline, CDR1 is MNHEY and CDR2 is SMNVEV (reference sequence). The CDR3 extends over 13 amino acids. V lost 10 bases and J 1 base, leaving 14 bases between the germline ends. The CDR3 DNA sequence: TGTGCCACCAGGGAGGGGGTATCCTACGAGCAGTACTTC. Translated, it gives CATREGVSYEQYF.